These T cell receptor beta chains were read from a single sample in a study of technical replicates of blood from several donors. Repertoires were generated with immunoSEQ multiplex PCR, while TCRdb's copy carries only in-frame clones and drops some. The table shows more than 15,000 clones, with around nine tenths occurring only once. The sample consisted of PBMCs. The receptors originated from a human donor in good health. CDR3s include the opening cysteine and the closing phenylalanine or tryptophan. A D gene is named only where the DNA matches it firmly. Clone sizes are given selectively: once, few, many, or a class where the clone is expanded.

>TRBD2|TRBV7-6|.|TRBJ2-1
CASSLTSGYNEQFF
TGTGCCAGCAGCTTAACTAGCGGCTACAATGAGCAGTTCTTC
>.|TRBV7-6|.|TRBJ2-7
CASSSLQGGINEQYF
TGTGCCAGCAGCTCCCTCCAGGGGGGTATTAACGAGCAGTACTTC
>.|TRBV7-9|.|TRBJ2-1
CASSLRSVWNEQFF
TGTGCCAGCAGCTTGCGTAGCGTTTGGAATGAGCAGTTCTTC
>TRBD2|TRBV29-1|.|TRBJ2-3
CSEIAGVSASTDTQYF
TGCAGCGAGATAGCGGGAGTTAGTGCTAGCACAGATACGCAGTATTTT
>TRBD2|TRBV2|.|TRBJ2-3
CASSPLAGGADTQYF
TGTGCCAGCAGCCCACTAGCGGGAGGGGCAGATACGCAGTATTTT
>.|TRBV27|.|TRBJ2-5
CASGAYSSGETQYF
TGTGCCAGCGGGGCTTACTCTTCAGGGGAGACCCAGTACTTC
>TRBD2|TRBV18|.|TRBJ2-1
CASSPAGEGQPPNEQFF
TGTGCCAGCTCACCGGCCGGGGAGGGCCAGCCCCCCAATGAGCAGTTCTTC
>.|TRBV5-1|.|TRBJ1-2
CASSLKGRDFKDGYTF
TGCGCCAGCAGCTTGAAGGGGCGGGATTTTAAAGATGGCTACACCTTC
>TRBD1|TRBV6-6|few|TRBJ2-7
CASSYSTGGEQYF
TGTGCCAGCAGTTATTCGACAGGGGGCGAGCAGTACTTC
>.|TRBV5-1|once|TRBJ1-4
CASSLGVGQVHEKLFF
TGCGCCAGCAGCTTGGGTGTGGGGCAAGTTCATGAAAAACTGTTTTTT
>TRBD2|TRBV6-1|.|TRBJ2-3
CASSEALAGGTDTQYF
TGTGCCAGCAGTGAAGCGCTAGCGGGAGGCACAGATACGCAGTATTTT
>TRBD2|TRBV28|.|TRBJ2-1
CASSFRGENNEQFF
TGTGCCAGCAGTTTTCGGGGGGAAAACAATGAGCAGTTCTTC
>.|TRBV19|.|TRBJ1-2
CASSIDEPLNLPYGYTF
TGTGCCAGTAGTATTGACGAACCACTAAACTTACCCTATGGCTACACCTTC
>TRBD2|TRBV7-9|.|TRBJ2-1
CASSGGGEQFF
TGTGCCAGCAGCGGGGGGGGTGAGCAGTTCTTC
>.|TRBV21-1|.|TRBJ2-7
CASSPPGETGGEQYF
TGTGCCAGCAGCCCACCCGGGGAGACAGGGGGCGAGCAGTACTTC
>.|TRBV19|once|TRBJ2-1
CASSLQAHNEQFF
TGTGCCAGTAGTTTGCAGGCCCACAATGAGCAGTTCTTC
>TRBD2|TRBV10-3|.|TRBJ2-5
CAISEFHRLAGGETQYF
TGTGCCATCAGTGAGTTCCACAGACTAGCGGGAGGAGAGACCCAGTACTTC
>.|TRBV28|.|TRBJ1-4
CASSPGLDTGNEKLFF
TGTGCCAGCAGCCCAGGGTTGGACACTGGTAATGAAAAACTGTTTTTT
>TRBD2|TRBV14|.|TRBJ2-5
CASSQSTSGSQETQYF
TGTGCCAGCAGCCAATCGACTAGCGGAAGCCAAGAGACCCAGTACTTC
>.|TRBV29-1|.|TRBJ2-7
CSVTGDSYEQYF
TGCAGCGTTACTGGAGACTCCTACGAGCAGTACTTC
>TRBD1|TRBV5-1|.|TRBJ1-2
CASSLTTRDRVVYGYTF
TGCGCCAGCAGCCTGACCACCCGGGACAGGGTAGTCTATGGCTACACCTTC
>.|TRBV6-5|.|TRBJ1-3
CASSYRGGAGNTIYF
TGTGCCAGCAGTTATAGGGGGGGAGCAGGAAACACCATATATTTT
>.|TRBV28|.|TRBJ2-7
CASSLNGAGTLYEQYF
TGTGCCAGCAGTTTAAACGGGGCAGGGACACTCTACGAGCAGTACTTC
>TRBD2|TRBV19|.|TRBJ2-1
CASSTLAVYNEQFF
TGTGCCAGTAGTACCCTAGCGGTGTACAATGAGCAGTTCTTC
>TRBD2|TRBV14|.|TRBJ2-3
CASSQGTSGLHNTQYF
TGTGCCAGCAGCCAGGGGACTAGCGGTCTTCATAATACGCAGTATTTT
>TRBD2|TRBV25-1|.|TRBJ2-7
CASSETPGGSYEQYF
TGTGCCAGCAGTGAAACCCCGGGAGGGTCCTACGAGCAGTACTTC
>.|TRBV6-5|.|TRBJ2-1
CASSAPSSYNEQFF
TGTGCCAGCAGTGCACCCAGCTCCTACAATGAGCAGTTCTTC
>.|TRBV28|.|TRBJ1-2
CASSKGAGDGYTF
TGTGCCAGCAGTAAAGGGGCAGGGGATGGCTACACCTTC
>.|TRBV27|.|TRBJ1-4
CASSSGGATNEKLFF
TGTGCCAGCAGTTCGGGGGGGGCAACTAATGAAAAACTGTTTTTT
>.|TRBV6-5|.|TRBJ1-1
CASSLLGMNTEAFF
TGTGCCAGCAGCCTGCTGGGCATGAACACTGAAGCTTTCTTT
>TRBD1|TRBV7-7|.|TRBJ2-1
CASSLEGASSYNEQFF
TGTGCCAGCAGCTTAGAGGGGGCTAGCTCCTACAATGAGCAGTTCTTC
>.|TRBV4-1|.|TRBJ2-5
CASSQPRGRTGGQETQYF
TGCGCCAGCAGCCAACCCAGGGGGAGGACAGGAGGACAAGAGACCCAGTACTTC
>TRBD2|TRBV9|once|TRBJ2-2
CASAGGGTGELFF
TGTGCCAGCGCGGGGGGCGGCACCGGGGAGCTGTTTTTT
>TRBD2|TRBV6-5|.|TRBJ2-5
CASSLSGVGQETQYF
TGTGCCAGCAGTCTTAGCGGGGTAGGCCAAGAGACCCAGTACTTC
>.|TRBV12-5|.|TRBJ2-2
CASARDWAGELFF
TGTGCTAGTGCTCGGGACTGGGCCGGGGAGCTGTTTTTT
>TRBD1|TRBV11-2|.|TRBJ2-2
CASSPNRGQGDTGELFF
TGTGCCAGCAGCCCGAATCGGGGACAGGGAGACACCGGGGAGCTGTTTTTT